The 18 T cell receptor beta chains below all came from one sample that was sequenced in a study of shared clonotypes between healthy human individuals (dated by TCRdb to about 2020). Receptors were amplified or captured by the immunoSEQ multiplex PCR assay. The source is immuneACCESS, and TCRdb retained only in-frame sequences with V and J called. Part of the clones is not carried over; for the studies checked, unresolved V genes explain less than half of this, and the remainder is unexplained. This sample has 1.6 million or so clones in its table, and more than 95% of those were observed once. The ten largest clonotypes hold more than 0.9% of the sample. The material sequenced was naive CD4+ T cells sorted from blood. Explained via the paper, the cell subset or site label denotes: CD45RA+ positively selected. The receptors were gathered from a man in his thirties or forties in good health.

The CDR3 protein is CASSLKGRVHEQFF. The CDR3, as DNA: TGTGCCAGCAGCTTAAAAGGGAGGGTACATGAGCAGTTCTTC. The chain employs TRBV7-3 and TRBJ2-1; TRBD2 matches 7 bases. Germline assignment: CDR1 SGHTA and CDR2 FQGTGA. This CDR3 is built from 14 residues. J lost 8 bases, V lost 1 base, and 5 bases had no gene match.

V gene TRBV25-1 combines with J gene TRBJ2-2, with 14 bases fitting TRBD2. V gave up 6 bases and J gave up 9 bases; unmatched junction bases: 12. Germline values: CDR1 MGHDK, CDR2 SYGVNS. This CDR3 spans 17 amino acids. Here the CDR3 reads CASSPDPGLAGARELFF. DNA of the CDR3: TGTGCCAGCAGCCCAGATCCGGGACTAGCGGGAGCCCGGGAGCTGTTTTTT. Full variable domain (remainder filled in from reference TRBV25-1 and TRBJ2-2): EADIYQTPRYLVIGTGKKITLECSQTMGHDKMYWYQQDPGMELHLIHYSYGVNSTEKGDLSSESTVSRIRTEHFPLTLESARPSHTSQYLCASSPDPGLAGARELFFGEGSRLTVL.

This rearrangement joins TRBV7-6 to TRBJ2-1, with TRBD2 as a possible D gene (5 bases). Between the trimmed V and J ends, which lost 11 bases and 9 bases, there was a span of 11 bases. The CDR3 length is 10 residues. CDR1 and CDR2 (germline): SGHVS, FNYEAQ. The CDR3 coding sequence is TGTGCCTCAGGACTCGGTGAGCAGTTCTTC. Translating it yields CASGLGEQFF.

V is TRBV6-6 and J is TRBJ1-1; D uncertain. Trimming pared 1 base from V and 7 bases from J, leaving 10 bases between. In germline, CDR1 is MNHNY, CDR2 SVGAGI (reference sequence). This CDR3 spans 13 amino acids. CDR3 sequence (DNA): TGTGCCAGCAGTTACTGGAGAGCAGGTGAAGCTTTCTTT. This encodes CASSYWRAGEAFF.

CDR3 coding DNA: TGTGCCAGCAGCTTAGCGACCGCTCGGGAGACCCAGTACTTC. It translates to CASSLATARETQYF. V usage is TRBV11-1 and J usage is TRBJ2-5, with unresolved D. Per germline, CDR1 SGHAT and CDR2 FQDESV (reference sequence). The CDR3 is 14 residues long. Trimming stripped 0 bases from V and 5 bases from J, with 10 bases between.

The CDR3 DNA reads as TGCGCCAGCAGCTCGACAGGTATCAACACTGAAGCTTTCTTT. Amino acid sequence: CASSSTGINTEAFF. V is TRBV5-1 and J is TRBJ1-1, with D possibly matching TRBD1 (6 bases). V gave up 3 bases and J gave up 2 bases, with 11 bases separating them. The length of the CDR3 is 14 residues. CDR1 is SGHRS, CDR2 YFSETQ, per germline. Based on the CDR3 plus reference TRBV5-1 and TRBJ1-1, the full variable domain is KAGVTQTPRYLIKTRGQQVTLSCSPISGHRSVSWYQQTPGQGLQFLFEYFSETQRNKGNFPGRFSGRQFSNSRSEMNVSTLELGDSALYLCASSSTGINTEAFFGQGTRLTVV.

V is TRBV7-8 and J is TRBJ2-2; TRBD2 agrees at 11 bases. V dropped 2 bases and J dropped 0; count of bases not matched to a gene: 5. This CDR3 region has 18 residues. Germline-derived CDR1 and CDR2 are SGHVS and FQNEAQ. The DNA of the CDR3 is TGTGCCAGCAGCTTAATACTAGCGGGAGTCGCGAACACCGGGGAGCTGTTTTTT. Translation: CASSLILAGVANTGELFF.

The rearrangement joins TRBV2 to TRBJ2-2; a possible D gene is TRBD1 (5 bases). V was clipped by 3 bases and J by 4 bases, with 6 bases between them. Germline CDR1 reads SNHLY; CDR2 reads FYNNEI. The CDR3 is made up of 13 amino acids. The CDR3 bases are TGTGCCAGCAGTGAGGGGCTCACCGGGGAGCTGTTTTTT. It specifies CASSEGLTGELFF.

This clone has a single count. J is TRBJ1-5 and V is TRBV19; 9 bases agree with TRBD1. The CDR3 has 16 amino acids. Germline V CDR1 and CDR2: LNHDA, SQIVND (reference sequence). The V gene end was trimmed by 5 bases and the J gene end by 6 bases; junction bases not matched to a gene: 11. The CDR3 DNA is TGTGCCAGTAGTGATACCGGGACAGGGCTACGTCAGCCCCAGCATTTT. It specifies CASSDTGTGLRQPQHF.

The chain is built from TRBV5-5 and TRBJ2-6, with D uncertain. The V end was cut by 0 bases, the J end by 0 bases, with 10 bases between. CDR3 length equals 17 residues. CDR1 and CDR2 (germline): SGHKS, YYEKEE (reference sequence). The CDR3 is CASSLDSQSSGANVLTF. In nucleotides, the CDR3 is TGTGCCAGCAGCTTGGACAGTCAGAGCTCTGGGGCCAACGTCCTGACTTTC.

V gene TRBV5-8 combines with J gene TRBJ2-7, with D perhaps matching TRBD1 or TRBD2 (5 bases each). The germline V gene has CDR1 SGHTS and CDR2 YDEGEE. V was clipped by 4 bases and J by 7 bases, with 21 bases between them. The CDR3 runs 15 residues. In DNA form, the CDR3 reads TGTGCCAGCAGCACGCAGGGAAGAGTGACGGGGGAGCAGTACTTC. It yields the protein CASSTQGRVTGEQYF.

The CDR3 here is CASSPWSDTQYF. The CDR3 DNA sequence: TGTGCCAGCAGCCCTTGGAGTGATACGCAGTATTTT. The rearrangement uses TRBV7-6 and TRBJ2-3; D is unresolved. V lost 5 bases to trimming and J lost 6 bases, with 9 bases between them. Germline V CDR1 and CDR2: SGHVS, FNYEAQ. This CDR3 has 12 residues.

The chain recombines TRBV9 with TRBJ2-7; D not resolved. CDR3 length: 15 residues. The V end was cut by 0 bases, the J end by 5 bases, with 15 bases between. Germline values: CDR1 SGDLS, CDR2 YYNGEE. CDR3 coding DNA: TGTGCCAGCAGCGTAGATTGGAGATTATGGAACGAGCAGTACTTC. This encodes CASSVDWRLWNEQYF.

The V and J genes are TRBV2 and TRBJ1-1, with 8 bases matching TRBD1. V shed 6 bases and J 3 bases; nucleotides not matched to a gene: 6. Germline loops: CDR1 SNHLY, CDR2 FYNNEI. This CDR3 region has 14 residues. CDR3 sequence reads: CASSLDREDTEAFF. The CDR3 bases are TGTGCCAGCAGCTTGGACAGGGAGGACACTGAAGCTTTCTTT.

This clone was observed a single time. This chain uses TRBV5-6 with TRBJ2-1, with a weak D call TRBD1 (5 bases). Trimming pared 3 bases from V and 3 bases from J, leaving 22 bases between. The germline V gene has CDR1 SGHDT and CDR2 YYEEEE. This CDR3 comprises 18 residues. CDR3 residues: CASSSEFDRVLLYNEQFF. The CDR3 DNA is TGTGCCAGCAGCTCGGAATTTGACAGAGTCTTGCTCTACAATGAGCAGTTCTTC.

V and J are TRBV25-1 and TRBJ2-5, with TRBD1 matching over 9 bases. Germline V gives CDR1 MGHDK, CDR2 SYGVNS. V was pared by 5 bases and J by 3 bases, with 4 bases of the junction left unmatched. The CDR3 length is 14 residues. As DNA, the CDR3 is TGTGCCAGCAGTACAAGGACAGGGGAAGAGACCCAGTACTTC. It encodes CASSTRTGEETQYF.

The V gene is TRBV27, the J gene TRBJ2-3, with D perhaps matching TRBD1 (6 bases). Germline-derived CDR1 and CDR2 are MNHEY and SMNVEV (reference sequence). The length of the CDR3 is 17 residues. Trimming left V 5 bases short and J 4 bases short, with 22 bases between. CDR3: CASSPAGRSGAADTQYF. The CDR3 DNA reads TGTGCCAGCAGTCCCGCGGGCCGATCAGGGGCCGCAGATACGCAGTATTTT.

The genes are TRBV5-8 and TRBJ2-1, with TRBD1 matching over 8 bases. V gave up 0 bases and J gave up 2 bases; unmatched junction bases: 1. This CDR3 is 15 amino acids long. Germline CDR1 and CDR2: SGHTS and YDEGEE. The CDR3: CASSLGQGTYNEQFF. CDR3 DNA sequence: TGTGCCAGCAGCTTGGGACAGGGGACCTACAATGAGCAGTTCTTC.